The 18 T cell receptor beta chains given below trace back to one sample, sequenced in a study of blood T cell repertoires in COVID-19 (dated by TCRdb to the early 2020s). Library preparation was by the immunoSEQ multiplex PCR assay. TCRdb took this table from immuneACCESS and kept in-frame rearrangements with V and J called. Such tables lack part of the clones; where checked against another copy, unresolved V genes explain under half of the gap, and the rest is unexplained. The sample contains about 180,000 clones, approximately 85% of them found a single time. The ten largest clones capture around 3% of the sample. Material: peripheral blood. The receptors here all came from a man in his 60s with acute or convalescent COVID-19.

Only one count was recorded for this clone. V is TRBV19 and J is TRBJ2-2, with TRBD2 matching 9 bases. J lost 0 bases, V lost 3 bases, and 14 bases had no gene match. Germline V lookup: CDR1 LNHDA, CDR2 SQIVND (reference sequence). This CDR3 has 20 residues. CDR3 DNA: TGTGCCAGTAGTATCTCGGGCACTAGCGGGTATATCGCGAACACCGGGGAGCTGTTTTTT. Encoded protein: CASSISGTSGYIANTGELFF.

The V and J genes are TRBV5-1 and TRBJ2-2, with D uncertain. The CDR3 runs to 14 residues. The V gene lost 1 base and the J gene lost 5 bases, with 9 bases spanning the gap. In germline, CDR1 is SGHRS, CDR2 YFSETQ. CDR3 region: CASSLLTRTGELFF. For the CDR3, the DNA is TGCGCCAGCAGCTTGCTCACCCGGACCGGGGAGCTGTTTTTT.

This clone has more than one count but fewer than ten. The V and J genes are TRBV14 and TRBJ2-7; D remains ambiguous. The CDR3 runs 13 residues. V lost 1 base, J lost 3 bases, and 7 bases lay in between. The germline V gene has CDR1 SGHDN and CDR2 FVKESK. The CDR3 sequence: CASSQARYYEQYF. The CDR3 DNA reads TGTGCCAGCAGCCAAGCACGGTACTACGAGCAGTACTTC.

The J gene is TRBJ1-1, the V gene TRBV19, with 7 bases lining up with TRBD1. This CDR3 spans 18 amino acids. CDR1 is LNHDA and CDR2 is SQIVND in the germline V gene (reference sequence). With V trimmed by 7 bases and J by 3 bases, 20 bases remained unmatched. The CDR3, as DNA: TGTGCCAGTACCCCCCCCTCCCGGTACCGACAGGGAGACACTGAAGCTTTCTTT. This codes for CASTPPSRYRQGDTEAFF.

This chain uses TRBV10-3 with TRBJ2-7, with 13 bases identical to TRBD2. V lost 7 bases to trimming and J lost 2 bases; unmatched junction nucleotides: 8. The V gene's germline CDR1 is ENHRY and CDR2 SYGVKD. This CDR3 contains 16 residues. The CDR3 is CAINRLAGGPAYEQYF. In DNA form, the CDR3 reads TGTGCCATCAATAGACTAGCGGGAGGACCCGCCTACGAGCAGTACTTC.

The chain carries TRBV5-1 and TRBJ2-5, with TRBD1 matching 10 bases. The J segment lost 2 bases and the V segment lost 5 bases, leaving 6 bases of the junction unmatched. The V gene's germline CDR1 is SGHRS and CDR2 YFSETQ. This CDR3 contains 15 residues. The CDR3 loop reads CASRGTGARQETQYF. Written as DNA, the CDR3 is TGCGCCAGCAGGGGGACAGGGGCCAGACAAGAGACCCAGTACTTC.

The chain carries TRBV6-5 and TRBJ2-3; 14 positions agree with TRBD2. This CDR3 contains 16 residues. J lost 4 bases, V lost 0 bases, and 0 bases had no gene match. The V gene's germline CDR1 is MNHEY and CDR2 SVGAGI. The CDR3 loop reads CASSYSTSGRADTQYF. The CDR3 DNA reads TGTGCCAGCAGTTACTCGACTAGCGGGAGGGCAGATACGCAGTATTTT.

The chain uses TRBV18 and TRBJ1-5; TRBD1 aligns across 8 bases. Germline-derived CDR1 and CDR2 are KGHSH and LQKENI. The CDR3 runs 14 residues. Unmatched junction bases numbered 1, after V lost 4 bases and J lost 2 bases. The CDR3 sequence is CASSQDRGNQPQHF. CDR3 in DNA: TGTGCCAGCTCACAGGACAGGGGCAATCAGCCCCAGCATTTT. Filled out from reference TRBV18 and TRBJ1-5, the complete variable domain reads NAGVMQNPRHLVRRRGQEARLRCSPMKGHSHVYWYRQLPEEGLKFMVYLQKENIIDESGMPKERFSAEFPKEGPSILRIQQVVRGDSAAYFCASSQDRGNQPQHFGDGTRLSIL.

Only a few counts were recorded for this clone. This sequence joins TRBV5-1 and TRBJ1-2, with TRBD1 identical over 10 bases. With V trimmed by 4 bases and J by 3 bases, 6 bases remained unmatched. The CDR3 loop spans 15 amino acids. The germline V gene encodes CDR1 SGHRS and CDR2 YFSETQ. CDR3 region: CASSPSGTGDYGYTF. The CDR3 DNA reads as TGCGCCAGCAGCCCTTCCGGGACAGGGGACTATGGCTACACCTTC.

The gene calls are TRBV28 and TRBJ1-1, with D perhaps TRBD1 (6 bases). Germline V gene lookup returns CDR1 MDHEN and CDR2 SYDVKM. The CDR3 length is 14 residues. V was trimmed by 5 bases and J by 0 bases, leaving 10 bases between them. CDR3: CASSRGFMNTEAFF. As DNA, the CDR3 is TGTGCCAGCAGTAGGGGGTTCATGAACACTGAAGCTTTCTTT.

V gene TRBV29-1 combines with J gene TRBJ1-4; 10 nucleotides align to TRBD1. The V gene's germline CDR1 is SQVTM and CDR2 ANQGSEA. The CDR3 spans 15 residues. Trimming removed 4 bases from V and 2 bases from J; junction bases left unmatched: 4. The CDR3 protein is CSVGTGQGTNEKLFF. CDR3 DNA sequence: TGCAGCGTTGGGACGGGACAGGGGACTAATGAAAAACTGTTTTTT. Supplemented by reference TRBV29-1 and TRBJ1-4, the full variable domain reads SAVISQKPSRDICQRGTSLTIQCQVDSQVTMMFWYRQQPGQSLTLIATANQGSEATYESGFVIDKFPISRPNLTFSTLTVSNMSPEDSSIYLCSVGTGQGTNEKLFFGSGTQLSVL.

The V and J genes are TRBV7-8 and TRBJ2-2; D is possibly TRBD2 (5 bases). V was clipped by 7 bases and J by 1 base, with 13 bases between them. CDR1 and CDR2 (germline): SGHVS, FQNEAQ. The CDR3 extends over 15 amino acids. This CDR3 is CASTLISGNTGELFF. CDR3 bases: TGTGCCAGCACCTTGATCAGCGGGAACACCGGGGAGCTGTTTTTT.

The V call is TRBV28, the J call TRBJ1-2; 8 bases are a match to TRBD1. Germline CDR1 reads MDHEN; CDR2 reads SYDVKM. This CDR3 has 18 residues. The V gene end was trimmed by 4 bases and the J gene end by 0 bases; junction bases not matched to a gene: 13. CDR3 nucleotide sequence: TGTGCCAGCAGTTCGCCTCCGACAGGGGCCCTCACTAACTATGGCTACACCTTC. Amino acids: CASSSPPTGALTNYGYTF.

This chain links TRBV28 with TRBJ2-7; tentative D call: TRBD2 (7 bases). The CDR3 contains 14 residues. The germline gives CDR1 MDHEN, CDR2 SYDVKM. V shed 7 bases and J shed 7 bases, with 20 bases lying between them. CDR3 sequence reads: CASTRRRRGGEQYF. In nucleotides, the CDR3 is TGTGCCAGCACCCGACGGCGCAGGGGAGGGGAGCAGTACTTC. The full variable domain, with the rest looked up from reference TRBV28 and TRBJ2-7, is DVKVTQSSRYLVKRTGEKVFLECVQDMDHENMFWYRQDPGLGLRLIYFSYDVKMKEKGDIPEGYSVSREKKERFSLILESASTNQTSMYLCASTRRRRGGEQYFGPGTRLTVT.

The chain recombines TRBV7-9 with TRBJ2-1; TRBD2 matches at 7 bases. V dropped 2 bases and J dropped 5; count of bases not matched to a gene: 6. CDR1 SEHNR and CDR2 FQNEAQ come from the germline V gene (reference sequence). This CDR3 is 15 amino acids long. CDR3 sequence: CASSLTAGVDNEQFF. CDR3 nucleotides: TGTGCCAGCAGCTTAACGGCGGGAGTGGACAATGAGCAGTTCTTC.

This clone has more than one count but fewer than ten. The chain couples TRBV11-2 to TRBJ2-1, with 9 nucleotides matching TRBD2. This CDR3 is 17 amino acids long. Germline V gives CDR1 SGHAT, CDR2 FQNNGV. V gave up 0 bases and J gave up 2 bases; unmatched junction bases: 5. The CDR3 DNA follows: TGTGCCAGCAGCTTAGATCTCGGGACTAGCCCCTACAATGAGCAGTTCTTC. Translated, it gives CASSLDLGTSPYNEQFF.

This rearrangement joins TRBV3-1 (or the pseudogene TRBV3-2) to TRBJ2-7, with 8 positions matching TRBD2. The CDR3 covers 16 residues. Trimming removed 1 base from V and 3 bases from J; junction bases left unmatched: 8. Germline V gene lookup returns CDR1 LGHDT and CDR2 YNNKEL (reference sequence). The CDR3: CASSQGGARGDYEQYF. CDR3 nucleotide sequence: TGTGCCAGCAGCCAAGGGGGAGCGCGGGGGGACTACGAGCAGTACTTC.

The chain has TRBV3-1 (or the pseudogene TRBV3-2) and TRBJ1-1, with D possibly TRBD1 on 5 matching bases. The CDR3 runs 14 residues. CDR1 is LGHDT and CDR2 is YNNKEL in the germline V gene (reference sequence). V shed 3 bases and J shed 3 bases, with 11 bases lying between them. CDR3 nucleotide sequence: TGTGCCAGCAGCCAGATCGGAGGGGACACTGAAGCTTTCTTT. This sequence encodes CASSQIGGDTEAFF.